The 29 T cell receptor beta chains given below trace back to one sample, sequenced in a study of T cell responses to AZD1222 COVID-19 vaccine. Sequencing used immunoSEQ multiplex PCR; TCRdb keeps in-frame clones, though not all of them. The sample holds 200,000 to 250,000 clones, approximately 94% seen once. Specimen: peripheral blood, collected on day 0 of MenACWY control vaccination. The receptors were sampled from an adult in good health.

The CDR3, as DNA: TGTGCCAGCAGCCAAGTAGTCAGGGGCCCCTCCTACGAGCAGTACTTC. This sequence encodes CASSQVVRGPSYEQYF. The V call is TRBV3-1 (or the pseudogene TRBV3-2), the J call TRBJ2-7; tentatively, D is TRBD1 (6 bases). The CDR3 covers 16 residues. Germline V gene sequence: CDR1 LGHDT, CDR2 YNNKEL (reference sequence). V was clipped by 1 base and J by 0 bases, with 13 bases between them.

The chain couples TRBV5-1 to TRBJ1-5; a weak D match, TRBD1 (5 bases). This CDR3 spans 13 amino acids. Trimming cost V 0 bases and J 7 bases, with 8 bases left between them. Germline lookup yields CDR1 SGHRS and CDR2 YFSETQ. CDR3 residues: CASSLGGEQPQHF. CDR3 in DNA: TGCGCCAGCAGCTTGGGGGGGGAACAGCCCCAGCATTTT.

This clone was counted once. The rearrangement uses TRBV5-1 and TRBJ2-3, with 9 bases identical to TRBD1. V shed 4 bases, J shed 0 bases, and the junction held 3 bases outside the gene matches. The CDR3 extends over 15 amino acids. Germline V gene sequence: CDR1 SGHRS, CDR2 YFSETQ. The CDR3 bases are TGCGCCAGCAGCATAGGACAGGGGAGCACAGATACGCAGTATTTT. This translates into CASSIGQGSTDTQYF.

The chain carries TRBV5-4 and TRBJ1-2, with 9 bases matching TRBD1. The CDR3 spans 16 residues. V was clipped by 4 bases and J by 3 bases; unmatched bases: 10. CDR1 and CDR2 from the germline V gene are SGHNT and YYREEE (reference sequence). Written as DNA, the CDR3 is TGTGCCAGCAGCCCGGGGGGACAGGGAGATGACTATGGCTACACCTTC. Amino acids: CASSPGGQGDDYGYTF.

CDR3 region: CASSMTSGNEQFF. CDR3 nucleotides: TGTGCCAGCAGTATGACTAGCGGCAATGAGCAGTTCTTC. The rearrangement joins TRBV27 to TRBJ2-1, with 9 positions matching TRBD2. J was trimmed by 6 bases and V by 5 bases; bases with no gene match: 2. CDR1 is MNHEY and CDR2 is SMNVEV in the germline V gene (reference sequence). The CDR3 is 13 amino acids.

In this sample, this clone turned up once. CDR3 amino acids: CASSVQLSPYEQYF. Written as DNA, the CDR3 is TGTGCCAGCAGTGTCCAGCTAAGCCCCTACGAGCAGTACTTC. This sequence joins TRBV2 and TRBJ2-7; the D is unclear. This CDR3 is built from 14 residues. Trimming cost V 4 bases and J 2 bases, with 12 bases left between them. Looked up from germline, CDR1 is SNHLY and CDR2 is FYNNEI.

The chain is built from TRBV11-2 and TRBJ1-2; D is unclear. The germline V and J ends were trimmed by 6 bases and 2 bases, with 13 bases remaining between them. The V gene's germline CDR1 is SGHAT and CDR2 FQNNGV. This CDR3 comprises 14 residues. The CDR3, as DNA: TGTGCCAGCAGGATGGATCTTGGAAACTATGGCTACACCTTC. Protein: CASRMDLGNYGYTF.

V is TRBV5-1 and J is TRBJ2-2; 7 bases agree with TRBD2. V shed 3 bases, J shed 1 base, and the junction held 3 bases outside the gene matches. The CDR3 runs to 15 residues. Germline assignment: CDR1 SGHRS and CDR2 YFSETQ. The CDR3 DNA reads as TGCGCCAGCAGCTCCACGGGGGGGAACACCGGGGAGCTGTTTTTT. Translation: CASSSTGGNTGELFF.

This chain connects TRBV16 to TRBJ1-6, with 8 bases that match TRBD1. CDR1 and CDR2 (germline): KGHSY, FQNENV. The length of the CDR3 is 15 residues. V lost 1 base and J lost 7; bases outside the gene matches: 3. The CDR3 sequence: CASSQYRQGNSPLHF. The CDR3 DNA reads as TGTGCCAGCAGCCAATATCGACAGGGGAATTCACCCCTCCACTTT.

The V gene is TRBV3-1 (or the pseudogene TRBV3-2), the J gene TRBJ2-4, with 13 bases lining up with TRBD2. This CDR3 is 18 amino acids long. Per the germline V gene, CDR1 is LGHDT and CDR2 is YNNKEL (reference sequence). J was trimmed by 0 bases and V by 5 bases; bases with no gene match: 7. In nucleotides, the CDR3 is TGTGCCAGCAGCTACGGGACTAGCGGGACCCTAGCCAAAAACATTCAGTACTTC. Amino acid sequence: CASSYGTSGTLAKNIQYF.

The chain links TRBV7-6 to TRBJ1-5; TRBD1 matches at 8 bases. This CDR3 comprises 15 residues. J was trimmed by 8 bases and V by 5 bases; bases with no gene match: 11. The germline gives CDR1 SGHVS, CDR2 FNYEAQ. In DNA, the CDR3 is TGTGCCAGCAGCCGGACAGGGACCCGCAGGGAGCCCCAGCATTTT. Its protein product is CASSRTGTRREPQHF.

The chain combines TRBV18 with TRBJ1-4; TRBD1 matches at 8 bases. Germline V lookup: CDR1 KGHSH, CDR2 LQKENI. The V gene end was trimmed by 3 bases and the J gene end by 3 bases; junction bases not matched to a gene: 3. The CDR3 totals 15 residues. The CDR3 spells CASSPQGAANEKLFF. Written as DNA, the CDR3 is TGTGCCAGCTCACCCCAGGGGGCGGCTAATGAAAAACTGTTTTTT.

This sequence joins TRBV18 and TRBJ1-1; D gene unclear. The V and J ends lost 3 bases and 4 bases respectively, with 15 bases between them. This CDR3 contains 15 residues. Per the germline V gene, CDR1 is KGHSH and CDR2 is LQKENI. In DNA, the CDR3 is TGTGCCAGCTCACCCAGGTTAGGTCGAGTCACTGAAGCTTTCTTT. It is translated as CASSPRLGRVTEAFF.

V usage is TRBV7-2 and J usage is TRBJ1-5; weak D call: TRBD1 (5 bases). Germline values: CDR1 SGHTA, CDR2 FQGNSA. Trimming took 4 bases from V and 13 from J, leaving 17 bases between them. The CDR3 contains 13 residues. The DNA for the CDR3 is TGTGCCAGCAGCTCCCACCTCGACAGCCCACAGCATTTT. Translating it yields CASSSHLDSPQHF.

A note on this clone: The sample holds other DNA sequences that translate to the same CDR3. The chain carries TRBV3-1 (or the pseudogene TRBV3-2) and TRBJ1-5, with D perhaps matching TRBD1 (5 bases). Germline assignment: CDR1 LGHDT and CDR2 YNNKEL (reference sequence). Trimming removed 3 bases from V and 6 bases from J, with 6 bases in between. This CDR3 region has 12 residues. CDR3 nucleotides: TGTGCCAGCAGCCAGGGGGGTCAGCCCCAGCATTTT. This encodes CASSQGGQPQHF.

The chain links TRBV6-5 to TRBJ1-6; 8 bases align to TRBD1. Germline V lookup: CDR1 MNHEY, CDR2 SVGAGI. V was clipped by 6 bases and J by 7 bases; unmatched bases: 8. The CDR3 spans 15 residues. In DNA form, the CDR3 reads TGTGCCAGCAGAACAGACAGGGGCGTCAATTCACCCCTCCACTTT. As protein: CASRTDRGVNSPLHF.

In this sample, this clone turned up once. This chain uses TRBV6-5 with TRBJ2-3; the D is unclear. This CDR3 is 13 amino acids long. Germline-derived CDR1 and CDR2 are MNHEY and SVGAGI. The V and J ends lost 5 bases and 2 bases respectively, with 8 bases between them. This chain's CDR3 is CASSQPPTDTQYF. CDR3 in DNA: TGTGCCAGCAGTCAACCCCCCACAGATACGCAGTATTTT.

The chain recombines TRBV3-1 (or the pseudogene TRBV3-2) with TRBJ1-3; D is undetermined. CDR3 length: 15 residues. Trimming cost V 6 bases and J 0 bases, with 12 bases left between them. Germline CDR1 LGHDT, CDR2 YNNKEL (reference sequence). CDR3 nucleotides: TGTGCCAGCAGTCAAAGACGGGGCTCTGGAAACACCATATATTTT. Translation gives CASSQRRGSGNTIYF.

The gene calls are TRBV19 and TRBJ1-5; D is perhaps TRBD1 (5 bases). The length of the CDR3 is 15 residues. Germline loops: CDR1 LNHDA, CDR2 SQIVND (reference sequence). V gave up 4 bases and J gave up 0 bases, with 10 bases separating them. The CDR3 DNA is TGTGCCAGTAGTACCCGGGGGGTTAGCAATCAGCCCCAGCATTTT. Translating it yields CASSTRGVSNQPQHF.

The rearrangement uses TRBV23-1 and TRBJ1-5; D is uncertain. TRBV23-1 has ORF status, its function being uncertain. CDR3 length: 13 amino acids. The V end lost 7 bases, the J end lost 5 bases, and 12 bases lay between the germline ends. CDR3 region: CASTSTRYQPQHF. In nucleotides, the CDR3 is TGCGCCAGCACCTCAACGAGATATCAGCCCCAGCATTTT.

This clone showed up just once. This chain connects TRBV7-2 to TRBJ2-7; 8 nucleotides agree with TRBD1. There are 14 residues in the CDR3. Germline CDR1 is SGHTA and CDR2 is FQGNSA. The junction had 3 bases not matched to a gene; V was cut back by 2 bases and J by 3 bases. CDR3 DNA sequence: TGTGCCAGCAGCTTACAGGGGGCAGACTACGAGCAGTACTTC. Protein sequence: CASSLQGADYEQYF.

Only one count was recorded for this clone. The chain has TRBV7-9 and TRBJ1-4; no definite D call. The V and J ends lost 5 bases and 10 bases respectively, with 11 bases between them. This CDR3 region has 12 residues. CDR1 SEHNR and CDR2 FQNEAQ come from the germline V gene (reference sequence). The CDR3 nucleotides are TGTGCCAGCAGCCCCAATGAGGGAAAACTGTTTTTT. This encodes CASSPNEGKLFF.

The V gene is TRBV18, the J gene TRBJ1-1; weak D call: TRBD1 (5 bases). CDR1 is KGHSH, CDR2 LQKENI, per germline. The V end was cut by 6 bases, the J end by 3 bases, with 14 bases between. This CDR3 has 14 amino acids. The CDR3 reads CASSPGGRYTEAFF. CDR3 in DNA: TGTGCCAGCTCGCCGGGGGGACGGTACACTGAAGCTTTCTTT.

V usage is TRBV3-1 (or the pseudogene TRBV3-2) and J usage is TRBJ1-1; TRBD1 might be the D (5 bases). Looked up from germline, CDR1 is LGHDT and CDR2 is YNNKEL (reference sequence). This CDR3 has 17 amino acids. Trimming stripped 4 bases from V and 2 bases from J, with 20 bases between. The CDR3 DNA is TGTGCCAGCAGCCTCGCGGCCGGGCAGGGCCTTAACACTGAAGCTTTCTTT. Translation: CASSLAAGQGLNTEAFF.

This rearrangement joins TRBV6-5 to TRBJ2-7; D gene ambiguous. Per the germline V gene, CDR1 is MNHEY and CDR2 is SVGAGI. This CDR3 has 15 amino acids. Deletions cut 2 bases from V and 3 bases from J, with 14 bases between. CDR3 loop: CASSYGSSSDYEQYF. CDR3 nucleotide sequence: TGTGCCAGCAGTTACGGATCTTCCTCTGACTACGAGCAGTACTTC.

The chain employs TRBV12-5 and TRBJ2-1; D is possibly TRBD2 (6 bases). CDR3 length equals 14 residues. Germline-derived CDR1 and CDR2 are LGHNT and FRNRAP. Trimming stripped 2 bases from V and 8 bases from J, with 13 bases between. The CDR3 here is CASGLLGRGDEQFF. The CDR3 coding sequence is TGTGCTAGTGGTTTGTTGGGGCGCGGGGATGAGCAGTTCTTC.

This clone was counted a few times. The gene calls are TRBV5-1 and TRBJ2-5; D possibly corresponds to TRBD2 (5 bases). CDR3 length: 17 residues. Trimming pared 4 bases from V and 5 bases from J, leaving 24 bases between. Germline assignment: CDR1 SGHRS and CDR2 YFSETQ. The CDR3 is CASSPLGGQEDGETQYF. The DNA for the CDR3 is TGCGCCAGCAGCCCCCTAGGTGGGCAGGAGGATGGGGAGACCCAGTACTTC. The full variable domain, its missing parts supplied by reference TRBV5-1 and TRBJ2-5, is KAGVTQTPRYLIKTRGQQVTLSCSPISGHRSVSWYQQTPGQGLQFLFEYFSETQRNKGNFPGRFSGRQFSNSRSEMNVSTLELGDSALYLCASSPLGGQEDGETQYFGPGTRLLVL.

This chain uses TRBV4-2 with TRBJ1-5; perhaps TRBD1 as D (5 bases). V lost 0 bases and J lost 6, with 12 bases in between. The CDR3 has 15 amino acids. Looked up from germline, CDR1 is LGHNA and CDR2 is YNFKEQ. As DNA, the CDR3 is TGTGCCAGCAGCCAAGAATCGGGGGAGTTTCAGCCCCAGCATTTT. Its translation is CASSQESGEFQPQHF.

The chain links TRBV18 to TRBJ1-4; TRBD1 might be the D (5 bases). The germline V gene encodes CDR1 KGHSH and CDR2 LQKENI. The CDR3 has 16 amino acids. V shed 0 bases and J shed 6 bases, with 14 bases lying between them. For the CDR3, the DNA is TGTGCCAGCTCACCACCGATAAGGACAAGGGATGAAAAACTGTTTTTT. Translation: CASSPPIRTRDEKLFF. The entire variable domain, with the rest obtained from reference TRBV18 and TRBJ1-4, is as follows: NAGVMQNPRHLVRRRGQEARLRCSPMKGHSHVYWYRQLPEEGLKFMVYLQKENIIDESGMPKERFSAEFPKEGPSILRIQQVVRGDSAAYFCASSPPIRTRDEKLFFGSGTQLSVL.